The entry below gives a single T cell receptor (beta chain) sequence along with its context. What it binds is not known. CDR1 is SNHLY, CDR2 FYNNEI, per germline. V lost 6 bases, J lost 3 bases, and 17 bases lay in between. The CDR3 length is 15 residues. Assay used: immunoSEQ multiplex PCR; TCRdb lists only in-frame clones, some missing. The sample has 100,000 to 150,000 clones; roughly 88% are singletons. Investigators merged groups given second doses at roughly 4 or roughly 12 weeks. This record comes from a study of T cell responses to AZD1222 COVID-19 vaccine. General study results and limits: Nearly half of the spike-specific TCRs reportedly recognize variant regions that carry no mutations. Donors were mostly white British, more females; clonal diversity possibly underestimated. Seropositivity was recorded at baseline in only a handful of AZD1222 recipients.

Source: peripheral blood, taken 28 days after the second AZD1222 dose. The rearrangement uses TRBV2 and TRBJ1-1; D unclear. The sequence came from an adult who received the AZD1222 COVID-19 vaccine. The CDR3 reads CASRDFQKVDTEAFF. CDR3 coding DNA: TGTGCCAGCAGGGACTTTCAAAAGGTGGACACTGAAGCTTTCTTT.